Following are 11 T cell receptor beta chains from one sample sequenced in a study of relationships among human T cell subsets. Anti-CD25 beads selected CD4+CD25+ regulatory T cells from positively selected CD4+ cells. TCR alpha and beta CDR3s were amplified from mRNA by semiquantitative ARM-PCR. In ARM-PCR, communal superprimers followed tagged nested gene-specific primers for exponential amplification. Via MiXCR, TCRdb re-called the multiplex PCR reads, giving one row per CDR3 protein. This repertoire shows roughly 15,000 distinct CDR3 sequences, over 50% found once; its top ten account for 2.1%. Sequenced material: Tregs sorted from blood. The source is a man between 35 and 55 years old in good health.

The chain links TRBV20-1 to TRBJ2-3; TRBD2 might be the D (6 bases). The germline V gene encodes CDR1 DFQATT and CDR2 SNEGSKA (reference sequence). There are 13 residues in the CDR3. With 3 bases removed from V and 6 bases from J, the gap between germline ends came to 13 bases. The CDR3, as DNA: TGCAGTGCTAGCGGGGGACCTCTCGATACGCAGTATTTT. This translates into CSASGGPLDTQYF.

The CDR3 spells CSAMGQGGNEQFF. CDR3 sequence (DNA): TGCAGTGCTATGGGACAGGGAGGAAATGAGCAGTTCTTC. The genes are TRBV20-1 and TRBJ2-1; TRBD1 matches 9 bases. Germline CDR1 reads DFQATT; CDR2 reads SNEGSKA (reference sequence). This CDR3 is 13 amino acids long. V lost 4 bases to trimming and J lost 7 bases; unmatched junction nucleotides: 5.

This clonotype was observed a handful of times. The chain recombines TRBV12-3 or TRBV12-4 with TRBJ2-1, with TRBD2 identical over 7 bases. The CDR3 sequence is 15 residues long. Trimming took 7 bases from V and 0 from J; bases not matched to a gene: 6. CDR3 in DNA: TGTGCCAGCACTTCTCGGGAGGCCTCCTACAATGAGCAGTTCTTC. It codes for CASTSREASYNEQFF.

The genes are TRBV11-2 and TRBJ2-7, with 9 bases matching TRBD1. The CDR3 is 16 residues long. The V gene end was trimmed by 5 bases and the J gene end by 0 bases; junction bases not matched to a gene: 8. The germline V gene has CDR1 SGHAT and CDR2 FQNNGV. CDR3 protein: CASSGWTGVGSYEQYF. The CDR3 DNA sequence: TGTGCCAGCAGCGGATGGACAGGGGTGGGCTCCTACGAGCAGTACTTC.

The rearrangement links TRBV4-2 to TRBJ2-7; no clear D gene. V shed 0 bases and J shed 6 bases, with 9 bases lying between them. The CDR3 contains 13 residues. Germline V gene data show CDR1 as LGHNA and CDR2 as YNFKEQ. CDR3 nucleotide sequence: TGTGCCAGCAGCCAAGATTACCTGGGCGAGCAGTACTTC. Translation gives CASSQDYLGEQYF.

The J gene is TRBJ2-5, the V gene TRBV28, with 10 positions matching TRBD1. CDR3 length: 15 residues. The J segment lost 0 bases and the V segment lost 8 bases, leaving 6 bases of the junction unmatched. Germline CDR1 is MDHEN and CDR2 is SYDVKM. CDR3 sequence: CASRPGQGYQETQYF. CDR3 nucleotides: TGTGCCAGCCGGCCGGGACAGGGGTACCAAGAGACCCAGTACTTC.

The table lists this clonotype with a few counts. The rearrangement joins TRBV25-1 to TRBJ1-1, with a possible D match to TRBD1 (6 bases). Trimming shortened V by 3 bases and J by 5 bases, and 10 bases separated the two germline ends. The CDR3 runs to 13 residues. Per germline, CDR1 MGHDK and CDR2 SYGVNS. The CDR3 region has the DNA TGTGCCAGCAGTGAGCAGGGGAATACTGAAGCTTTCTTT. This sequence encodes CASSEQGNTEAFF.

This clonotype was seen a few times. The genes are TRBV5-6 and TRBJ1-1, with 7 nucleotides matching TRBD1. J gave up 1 base and V 3 bases, and 6 bases lay outside the gene matches. CDR3 length equals 15 residues. Germline V gene data show CDR1 as SGHDT and CDR2 as YYEEEE. CDR3 sequence: CASSYYRGENTEAFF. Written as DNA, the CDR3 is TGTGCCAGCAGCTATTACAGGGGTGAGAACACTGAAGCTTTCTTT. The whole variable domain, filled in from reference TRBV5-6 and TRBJ1-1, reads DAGVTQSPTHLIKTRGQQVTLRCSPKSGHDTVSWYQQALGQGPQFIFQYYEEEERQRGNFPDRFSGHQFPNYSSELNVNALLLGDSALYLCASSYYRGENTEAFFGQGTRLTVV.

V usage is TRBV7-9 and J usage is TRBJ2-3; 9 bases agree with TRBD2. The CDR3 has 16 residues. The germline V gene has CDR1 SEHNR and CDR2 FQNEAQ (reference sequence). The V and J ends lost 5 bases and 6 bases, in that order; junction bases with no gene match: 12. The CDR3 loop reads CASSPTKGLASDTQYF. In DNA, the CDR3 is TGTGCCAGCAGCCCTACAAAGGGACTAGCCTCGGATACGCAGTATTTT.

This chain connects TRBV4-1 to TRBJ2-7, with 8 bases fitting TRBD1. Germline V gene sequence: CDR1 MGHRA, CDR2 YSYEKL. The CDR3 is 15 residues long. V lost 1 base and J lost 0; bases outside the gene matches: 2. As DNA, the CDR3 is TGCGCCAGCAGCCAAGCGGGACAGGTCTCCTACGAGCAGTACTTC. Its translation: CASSQAGQVSYEQYF.

This clonotype has more than one count but fewer than ten. J is TRBJ1-6 and V is TRBV12-3 or TRBV12-4; D might be TRBD1 (6 bases). The CDR3 totals 13 residues. V was clipped by 5 bases and J by 11 bases, with 13 bases between them. CDR3 nucleotide sequence: TGTGCCAGCAGTACCGGGGGGCGCACACCCCTCCACTTT. Translating it yields CASSTGGRTPLHF.